This T cell receptor beta chain emerged from a study of T cells after yellow fever vaccination (dated by TCRdb to between 2018 and 2021). With respect to the entire study: Using CD3, CD45RA, CCR7 and CD95 staining, memory subsets (EM, EMRA, CM and Tscm) were sorted on a BD FACS Aria III. Libraries from fractions with low cell numbers were prepared with the SMART-Seq v4 Ultra Low Input RNA kit. To follow T-cell clones before and after both primary and booster YFV17D yellow fever vaccination, bulk TCR alpha and beta repertoires underwent longitudinal sequencing. Two healthy male donors made up the cohort, one aged 18 to 29 years and the other aged 30 to 40 years. Blood was collected at multiple timepoints before and after primary and secondary immunization, and bulk PBMC replicates and cell subsets were isolated. Sorting of memory subsets took place on days 0, 15 and 45 and at 18 months after primary vaccination, as well as on days 0, 15 and 45 after the 30-year booster.

This clonotype registers as medium-sized (0.01 to 0.1%) within its sample. No clone much larger than this one lies a single base away; base qualities are absent. General findings and caveats noted by the study authors: The secondary T-cell response was weaker than the primary response but faster, peaking on day 5 instead of day 15. A small share of clonotypes was detected in both CD4 and CD8 compartments, with the overlap likely arising from convergent recombination. On day 0, almost all vaccine-responding clonotypes were found to be below detection in the sorted memory subsets. Most clones expanded after primary vaccination were re-detected after the booster (around 96% of CD4 and roughly 85% of CD8), suggesting broad memory maintenance. Computational filtering was needed because FACS-sorted repertoires could contain abundant contaminating clonotypes from the bulk population. Because the study included only a couple of donors, the extent to which the findings can be generalized is limited.

TCR cDNA was synthesized by 5'RACE template switching, which introduced a universal primer site and unique molecular identifiers. cDNA synthesis was primed from both the TCR alpha and TCR beta constant segments. Library amplification involved two PCR steps, and the second step added sample barcodes and sequencing adapters. Sequencing of libraries was performed on Illumina HiSeq 2500 (2x100 bp) or NovaSeq (2x150 bp). On the study's bioinformatics: MIGEC handled demultiplexing of reads and collapsing into UMI consensus sequences, while MiXCR performed V(D)J alignment. Vaccine-responding clonotypes were identified with edgeR using replicate PBMC samples, with FDR below 0.01 and a log2 fold change above 5 up to day 15 being required. Bulk clonotypes were assigned CD4 or CD8 identity according to which sequenced CD4 or CD8 repertoire held them at higher abundance. To estimate the distribution of each clone across memory phenotypes, clonotype frequencies in memory subsets were weighted by FACS-sorted cell numbers. TCRdb passed the public sequencing reads through fastp at Q25 and MiXCR, retaining productive beta sequences. One record per CDR3 amino acid sequence lists the most common genes and DNA. V and J calls and clone size were set by TCRdb, not the authors. The sample table holds 15,000 to 20,000 distinct CDR3 sequences, of which roughly 3.7% were seen once. The ten largest clones capture about 0.4% of the sample.

Looking up the germline V gene yields CDR1 SGHTA and CDR2 FQGNSA. The CDR3 measures 12 amino acids from cysteine to phenylalanine. The CDR3 DNA has 36 bases and is translated from base 1. V and J are truncated by 5 bases and 6 bases respectively, leaving an intervening sequence of 9 bases. Explained via the paper, the treatment or condition label denotes: live attenuated yellow fever vaccine strain. A standard Ficoll-Paque protocol was used to isolate PBMCs from peripheral blood. RNA from sorted memory subsets was extracted with the RNeasy Micro Kit. This clonotype originated in a young man who received the YFV17D yellow fever vaccine. The chain is encoded by TRBV7-2 joined to TRBJ2-3; no confident D gene assignment can be made. The sequencing used PBMCs, either bulk or a sorted T-cell subset (CD4+, CD8+, memory, or dextramer-sorted; not recorded which), collected 15 days after the yellow fever booster vaccination. This receptor has the CDR3 CASSPVRDTQYF. The sequence in DNA is TGTGCCAGCAGCCCGGTGAGGGATACGCAGTATTTT. Supplemented by the reference TRBV7-2 and TRBJ2-3 proteins around the CDR3, the complete variable domain is GAGVSQSPSNKVTEKGKDVELRCDPISGHTALYWYRQSLGQGLEFLIYFQGNSAPDKSGLPSDRFSAERTGGSVSTLTIQRTQQEDSAVYLCASSPVRDTQYFGPGTRLTVL.